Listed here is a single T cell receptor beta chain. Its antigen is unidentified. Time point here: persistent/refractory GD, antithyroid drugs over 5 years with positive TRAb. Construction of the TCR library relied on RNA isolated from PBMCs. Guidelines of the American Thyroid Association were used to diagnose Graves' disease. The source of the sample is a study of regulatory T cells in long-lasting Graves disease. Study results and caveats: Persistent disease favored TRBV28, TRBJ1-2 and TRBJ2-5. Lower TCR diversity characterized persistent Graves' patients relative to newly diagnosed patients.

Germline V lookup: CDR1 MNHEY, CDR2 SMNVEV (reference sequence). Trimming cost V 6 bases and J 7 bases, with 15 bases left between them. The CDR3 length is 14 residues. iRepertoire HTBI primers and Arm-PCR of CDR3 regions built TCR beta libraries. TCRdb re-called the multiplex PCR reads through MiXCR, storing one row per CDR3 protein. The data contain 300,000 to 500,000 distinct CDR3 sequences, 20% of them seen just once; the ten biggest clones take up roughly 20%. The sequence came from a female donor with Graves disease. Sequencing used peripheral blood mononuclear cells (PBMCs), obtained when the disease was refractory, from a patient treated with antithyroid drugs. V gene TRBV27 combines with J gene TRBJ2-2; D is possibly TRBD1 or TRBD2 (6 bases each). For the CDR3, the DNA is TGTGCCAGCAGGGGTCGGGGGCTAGGCGGGGAGCTGTTTTTT. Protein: CASRGRGLGGELFF.